These 3 T cell receptor beta chains share one sample of origin, sequenced in a study of blood T cell repertoires in COVID-19. Assay used: immunoSEQ multiplex PCR; TCRdb lists only in-frame clones, some missing. The sample contains about 130,000 clones, about 72% of which appear only once. Sequenced material: peripheral blood. Receptor source: a man aged 55 to 70 who had recovered from COVID-19.

The V gene is TRBV7-6, the J gene TRBJ2-2; D perhaps matches TRBD1 (6 bases). CDR1 SGHVS and CDR2 FNYEAQ come from the germline V gene. Between the trimmed V and J ends, which lost 4 bases and 7 bases, there was a span of 16 bases. The CDR3 is made up of 15 amino acids. The CDR3 DNA follows: TGTGCCAGCAGCTCAACACAGGGTAGTGGCGGGGAGCTGTTTTTT. Encoded protein: CASSSTQGSGGELFF.

J is TRBJ2-1 and V is TRBV5-1; 7 nucleotides line up with TRBD2. The J segment lost 6 bases and the V segment lost 2 bases, leaving 17 bases of the junction unmatched. Germline V CDR1 and CDR2: SGHRS, YFSETQ. There are 18 residues in the CDR3. CDR3 loop: CASSFAIKRDPLRNEQFF. The CDR3 nucleotides read TGCGCCAGCAGCTTCGCGATAAAGCGGGATCCCTTGCGCAATGAGCAGTTCTTC.

The chain joins TRBV18 to TRBJ1-6, with D unclear. V lost 2 bases and J 8 bases, leaving 13 bases between the germline ends. The CDR3 contains 15 residues. Per the germline V gene, CDR1 is KGHSH and CDR2 is LQKENI. CDR3 loop: CASSPGQPRDSPLHF. The DNA of the CDR3 is TGTGCCAGCTCACCAGGCCAGCCTCGGGATTCACCCCTCCACTTT.